This TCR beta chain derives from a study of T cell repertoires in cytomegalovirus infection. The CDR3 extends over 14 amino acids. From germline, CDR1 is SEHNR and CDR2 FQNEAQ (reference sequence). Many counts were recorded for this clonotype. Its antigen is as yet unknown. TCRdb used MiXCR to reprocess the reads, holding one entry per CDR3 protein. Seen here are a few hundred thousand distinct CDR3 sequences, roughly 42% observed once, and the top ten hold 43%. The TCR originated in a human donor in good health (CMV status not recorded). Some clones in this sample may be carry-over from other donors' samples. This sample comprised cultured PBMCs, obtained from culture after CMV antigen stimulation. The chain links TRBV7-9 to TRBJ2-5, with D tentatively TRBD2 (6 bases). Written as DNA, the CDR3 is TGTGCGAGCGGGTCCGACAGTTCTCAAGAGACCCAGTACTTC. Amino acid sequence: CASGSDSSQETQYF.